The rows below give T cell receptor beta chains drawn from one sample of a study of cytomegalovirus exposure and HLA in healthy donors. Assay used: immunoSEQ multiplex PCR; TCRdb lists only in-frame clones, some missing. The table has some 120,000 clones, 70% to 80% seen once; the top ten hold 4% to 5.5%. Sequencing input: PBMCs. The source is a man under 40 in good health and CMV-seropositive. The CDR3 runs from the conserved cysteine through the conserved F or W. D genes are given only for firm matches. Expanded clones are given a class, and other clones once, few, many or no size at all.

NA TRBD1 TRBJ1-4 TRBV6-5 TGTGCCAGCAGTTTAGACAGGGGTAATGAAAAACTGTTTTTT CASSLDRGNEKLFF
NA NA TRBJ2-6 TRBV5-6 TGTGCCAGCAGCTTTTACGGGTCTGGGGCCAACGTCCTGACTTTC CASSFYGSGANVLTF
NA NA TRBJ1-1 TRBV2 TGTGCCAGCAGTCTCAGCCCGGAGAGCACTGAAGCTTTCTTT CASSLSPESTEAFF
NA TRBD1 TRBJ1-3 TRBV9 TGTGCCAGCAGCGTAGGGCCAACAGGGGGAATTAGCACCATATATTTT CASSVGPTGGISTIYF
NA NA TRBJ1-3 TRBV19 TGTGCCAGCCAATATTCCCCAACAGCACGTGGAAACACCATATATTTT CASQYSPTARGNTIYF
NA NA TRBJ2-2 TRBV4-2 TGTGCCAGCAGCCAAGGGTCAAGCGGGAACACCGGGGAGCTGTTTTTT CASSQGSSGNTGELFF
NA TRBD2 TRBJ2-5 TRBV9 TGTGCCAGCAGCTCCGGCGGTAGCGGGTTCGAGACCCAGTACTTC CASSSGGSGFETQYF
NA NA TRBJ1-1 TRBV6-6 TGTGCCAGCAGTTACTCGACTAGGGACACTGAAGCTTTCTTT CASSYSTRDTEAFF
NA TRBD2 TRBJ2-7 TRBV7-8 TGTGCCAGCAGCTTAATAACTAGCGGGGCGCACTACGAGCAGTACTTC CASSLITSGAHYEQYF
NA TRBD1 TRBJ2-7 TRBV18 TGTGCCAGCTCAGGGGACAGCCCTAACCCCTACGAGCAGTACTTC CASSGDSPNPYEQYF
few NA TRBJ1-1 TRBV6-6 TGTGCCAGCAGTTACACGGGGAACACTGAAGCTTTCTTT CASSYTGNTEAFF
NA TRBD2 TRBJ2-7 TRBV10-3 TGTGCCATTGGGACTAGCGGGAGGTTGGAGCAGTACTTC CAIGTSGRLEQYF
NA TRBD2 TRBJ2-5 TRBV29-1 TGCAGCGTAAAAGCGGGAGAAGAGACCCAGTACTTC CSVKAGEETQYF
few NA TRBJ1-6 TRBV19 TGTGCCAGTAGTATAGGCAGCTATAATTCACCCCTCCACTTT CASSIGSYNSPLHF
NA TRBD1 TRBJ2-7 TRBV9 TGTGCCAGCAGCACCACCGGGACAGGAGAGCAGTACTTC CASSTTGTGEQYF
few TRBD2 TRBJ2-5 TRBV9 TGTGCCAGCAGCGTAGGGGGACTAGCGGGGGGGCCCCTCCAAGAGACCCAGTACTTC CASSVGGLAGGPLQETQYF
few TRBD2 TRBJ2-3 TRBV4-2 TGTGCCAGCAGCCAAGGGACTAGCGGGGGACCCACAGATACGCAGTATTTT CASSQGTSGGPTDTQYF
few NA TRBJ2-7 TRBV19 TGTGCCAGTAGTATAGATCTCGAGGTCTACGAGCAGTACTTC CASSIDLEVYEQYF
NA NA TRBJ2-7 TRBV19 TGTGCCAGTAGTATAATAGGGGGATACGAGCAGTACTTC CASSIIGGYEQYF
NA TRBD2 TRBJ2-4 TRBV4-2 TGTGCCAGCAGCCAAGACAAGCTAGCGGGAGGACTTATGGCCAAAAACATTCAGTACTTC CASSQDKLAGGLMAKNIQYF
once TRBD1 TRBJ2-7 TRBV7-9 TGTGCCAGCAGCTCCGACAGGGGAACCTACGAGCAGTACTTC CASSSDRGTYEQYF
NA NA TRBJ1-1 TRBV30 TGTGCCTGGAGACGAGACATGAACACTGAAGCTTTCTTT CAWRRDMNTEAFF
NA NA TRBJ1-2 TRBV15 TGTGCCACCAGCAGAGAGCCCGGGTACTATGGCTACACCTTC CATSREPGYYGYTF
once NA TRBJ1-3 TRBV7-9 TGTGCCAGCAGCACCCACGGGGTTGACTCTGGAAACACCATATATTTT CASSTHGVDSGNTIYF
NA TRBD1 TRBJ1-1 TRBV5-6 TGTGCCAGCAGACGACAGGGGGAGGACACTGAAGCTTTCTTT CASRRQGEDTEAFF
NA TRBD2 TRBJ2-1 TRBV4-3 TGCGCCAGCAGCCAAGATCTAGCGGGAGCTCCTGGGGAGCAGTTCTTC CASSQDLAGAPGEQFF
few TRBD1 TRBJ2-7 TRBV6-5 TGTGCCAGCAGTTACTCGGACAGGGGGGGATACGAGCAGTACTTC CASSYSDRGGYEQYF
NA NA TRBJ1-3 TRBV2 TGTGCCAGCCACGGGGCTGGAAACACCATATATTTT CASHGAGNTIYF
NA NA TRBJ1-6 TRBV18 TGTGCCAGCTCACCACAGTTCAGCTCCTATAATTCACCCCTCCACTTT CASSPQFSSYNSPLHF
NA TRBD2 TRBJ2-1 TRBV5-4 TGTGCCAGCAGCTTGTTTAGCGGGACGGAGCAGTTCTTC CASSLFSGTEQFF
NA NA TRBJ2-3 TRBV7-2 TGTGCCAGCAGCCAAAGCCGCCACACGGGAACAGATACGCAGTATTTT CASSQSRHTGTDTQYF
NA NA TRBJ1-2 TRBV6-5 TGTGCCAGCAGTTACGGTAGACAGAACTATGGCTACACCTTC CASSYGRQNYGYTF
NA NA TRBJ1-1 TRBV4-3 TGCGCCAGCAGCCAAGATGCCGGACACAACAGGGAAGCTTTCTTT CASSQDAGHNREAFF
once NA TRBJ1-4 TRBV28 TGTGCCAGCAGGCGTGCAGGGGAGGGAGGTTTGTTTTTT CASRRAGEGGLFF
NA NA TRBJ2-2 TRBV7-9 TGTGCCAGCAGCTCGACAGTGGCCGGGGAGCTGTTTTTT CASSSTVAGELFF
NA NA TRBJ1-4 TRBV15 TGTGCCACCAGCAGCGGGGGTTCGGTGAGTGAAAAACTGTTTTTT CATSSGGSVSEKLFF
NA TRBD1 TRBJ1-5 TRBV19 TGTGCCAGTAGGGGACAGCCTAACAATCAGCCCCAGCATTTT CASRGQPNNQPQHF
NA TRBD1 TRBJ2-7 TRBV19 TGTGCCAGTAGTATCAGGGGGACGAACGAGCAGTACTTC CASSIRGTNEQYF
NA TRBD1 TRBJ2-4 TRBV4-3 TGCGCCAGCAGCCAAGAGCCGACAGGGGTTGGCATTCAGTACTTC CASSQEPTGVGIQYF